This T cell receptor beta chain was identified in a study of T cells in Graves' hyperthyroidism and ophthalmopathy. Study conclusions and caveats: Most thyroid clonotypes that were expanded above 0.001 also turned up in blood.

Amplified regions were TCR beta CDR3 sequences from RNA transcripts. First-round RT-PCR with HTBI primers amplified the TCR CDR3 region. TCRdb re-called the multiplex PCR reads with MiXCR, one entry per CDR3 protein. The repertoire holds about 400,000 distinct CDR3 sequences, with about 15% as singletons. Points on this clonotype: The antigen is undetermined.

The germline V and J ends were trimmed by 1 base and 0 bases, with 9 bases remaining between them. CDR1 and CDR2 (germline): MNHNS, SASEGT. The CDR3 totals 15 residues. This TCR was sampled from a woman aged 18-30 years with Graves' hyperthyroidism. The rearrangement links TRBV6-1 to TRBJ1-1; D is undetermined. The specimen was blood. The CDR3 here is CASSEEVQMNTEAFF. The CDR3 DNA sequence: TGTGCCAGCAGTGAAGAGGTACAAATGAACACTGAAGCTTTCTTT.